This TCR beta chain was found in a study of T cells in tuberculosis. Whole-study findings and limits: Selection depended on which cryopreserved specimens were available. Using the GMM-specific repertoire gave around 88% accuracy versus approximately 66% with motifs. GMM-specific TCRs were nearer to active tuberculosis alpha repertoires, suggesting expansion. Smaller alpha distances in active tuberculosis partly reflected shorter CDR3-alpha lengths.

V lost 7 bases, J lost 4 bases, and 8 bases stayed unmatched. Germline CDR1 reads LNHDA; CDR2 reads SQIVND (reference sequence). The CDR3 has 16 amino acids. Data came from immunoSEQ multiplex PCR; TCRdb stores just in-frame clones and leaves some out. In the table there are some 28,000 clones, around 90% of which are singletons. This clone was found once. Its antigen is not known. The chain combines TRBV19 with TRBJ1-6, with 9 nucleotides matching TRBD1. Material: PBMCs. This sequence originates from a donor between 5 and 29 years old with latent tuberculosis or without tuberculosis infection. The CDR3 loop is CASNTGQGIYNSPLHF. The CDR3 DNA reads as TGTGCCAGTAATACGGGACAGGGAATATATAATTCACCCCTCCACTTT.